The present T cell receptor beta chain was sequenced within a study of T-cell memory formation after mild COVID-19. TCRdb re-called the 5' RACE reads through MiXCR, storing one row per CDR3 protein. Of 550,000 to 600,000 distinct CDR3 sequences listed, 15% to 20% are singletons. V lost 1 base and J 2 bases, leaving 11 bases between the germline ends. The CDR3 is made up of 15 amino acids. Per the germline V gene, CDR1 is LNHNV and CDR2 is YYDKDF (reference sequence). The chain carries TRBV15 and TRBJ1-1, with D perhaps matching TRBD1 (6 bases). The source of this sequence is an adult woman who had mild COVID-19 (a few samples of this study predate the infection). Cell type and time point are not known. Sequencing input: PBMCs or a T cell subset sorted from them (not recorded which). CDR3: CATSRASRGNTEAFF. The DNA of the CDR3 is TGTGCCACCAGCAGAGCGTCCAGGGGAAACACTGAAGCTTTCTTT.